This TCR beta chain appears in the sequencing data of a study of spatial heterogeneity in lung cancer. Described time point: blood at routine non-recurrence follow-up after resection. Unsorted tumor, nontumor lung tissue or cryopreserved PBMC supplied the whole RNA. In TCRdb, the 5' RACE reads were re-called with MiXCR into one record per CDR3 protein. The sample contains tens of thousands of distinct CDR3 sequences, roughly a fifth of which appear only once. This clonotype was observed a handful of times. The clonotype originates from a male donor with early-stage non-small cell lung cancer. The sequencing here drew on PBMCs, taken at follow-up.

The CDR3 spells CASSSGQGALGANVLTF. In DNA, the CDR3 is TGTGCCAGCAGCTCCGGGCAGGGGGCGCTTGGGGCCAACGTCCTGACTTTC. This chain connects TRBV7-9 to TRBJ2-6; TRBD1 matches at 8 bases. Trimming took 4 bases from V and 3 from J; bases not matched to a gene: 8. Germline values: CDR1 SEHNR, CDR2 FQNEAQ (reference sequence). This CDR3 is built from 17 residues.